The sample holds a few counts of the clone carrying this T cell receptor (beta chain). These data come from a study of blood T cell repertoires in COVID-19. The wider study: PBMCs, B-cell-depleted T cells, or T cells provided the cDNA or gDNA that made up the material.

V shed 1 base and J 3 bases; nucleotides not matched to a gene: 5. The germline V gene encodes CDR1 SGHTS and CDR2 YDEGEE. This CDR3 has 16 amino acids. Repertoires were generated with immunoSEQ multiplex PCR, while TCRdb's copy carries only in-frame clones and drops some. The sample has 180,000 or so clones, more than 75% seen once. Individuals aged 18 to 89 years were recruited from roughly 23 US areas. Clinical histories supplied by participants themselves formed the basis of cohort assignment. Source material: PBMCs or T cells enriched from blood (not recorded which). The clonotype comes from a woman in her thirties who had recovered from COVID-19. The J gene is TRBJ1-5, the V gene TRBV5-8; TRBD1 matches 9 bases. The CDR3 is CASSLWDRVDNQPQHF. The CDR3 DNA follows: TGTGCCAGCAGCTTGTGGGACAGGGTGGACAATCAGCCCCAGCATTTT.